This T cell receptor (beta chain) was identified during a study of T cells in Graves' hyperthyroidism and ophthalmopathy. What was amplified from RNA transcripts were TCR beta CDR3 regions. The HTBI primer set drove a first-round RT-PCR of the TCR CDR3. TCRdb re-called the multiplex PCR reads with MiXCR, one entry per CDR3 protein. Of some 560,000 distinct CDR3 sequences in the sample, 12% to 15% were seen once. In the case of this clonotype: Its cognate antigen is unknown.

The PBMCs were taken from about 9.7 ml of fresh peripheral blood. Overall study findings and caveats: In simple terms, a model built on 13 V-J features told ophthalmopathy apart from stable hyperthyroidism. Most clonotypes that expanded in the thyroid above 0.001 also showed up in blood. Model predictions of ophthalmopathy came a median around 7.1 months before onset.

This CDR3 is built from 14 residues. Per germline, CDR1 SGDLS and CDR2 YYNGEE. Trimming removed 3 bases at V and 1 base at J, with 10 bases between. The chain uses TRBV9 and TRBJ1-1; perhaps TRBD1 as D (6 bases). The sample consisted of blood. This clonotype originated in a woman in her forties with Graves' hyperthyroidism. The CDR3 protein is CASSGGHRNTEAFF. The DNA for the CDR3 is TGTGCCAGCAGCGGGGGACACCGGAACACTGAAGCTTTCTTT.